This is a list of T cell receptor beta chains from one sample in a study of T-cell reconstitution after alpha-beta-depleted transplantation in children. One entry per CDR3 protein, called by TCRdb with MiXCR from the PCR reads. The sample yields some 640,000 distinct CDR3 sequences, roughly 15% seen once. The sample was PBMCs from the stem cell graft donor, taken from the stem cell graft. These receptors came from a human donor who donated a stem cell graft to a child with acute myeloid leukemia. The CDR3 runs from the conserved cysteine through the conserved F or W. Each record gives: clone size, D gene, CDR3 length, V gene, J gene, CDR3 protein, CDR3 DNA. A D gene is named only where the DNA matches it firmly. Clone size, where shown, is once, few, many, or a class for clones that have expanded.

>NA|NA|17|TRBV5-5|TRBJ2-1
CASSLGYSPIIYNEQFF
TGTGCCAGCAGCTTGGGGTACTCGCCGATAATTTACAATGAGCAGTTCTTC
>many|NA|14|TRBV20-1|TRBJ2-7
CSARVPQGTYEQYF
TGCAGTGCTAGGGTCCCACAGGGAACCTACGAGCAGTACTTC
>many|TRBD1|19|TRBV20-1|TRBJ2-7
CSARDLSDRVRKRSYEQYF
TGCAGTGCTAGAGATCTTTCGGACAGGGTACGAAAACGGTCCTACGAGCAGTACTTC
>many|NA|11|TRBV20-1|TRBJ2-1
CSAAGGNEQFF
TGCAGTGCGGCAGGGGGGAATGAGCAGTTCTTC
>many|NA|16|TRBV29-1|TRBJ2-7
CSVERWGSRGVYEQYF
TGCAGCGTTGAGCGTTGGGGGTCCCGGGGCGTCTACGAGCAGTACTTC
>many|TRBD2|12|TRBV20-1|TRBJ2-5
CSGTSGQETQYF
TGCAGTGGGACTAGCGGCCAAGAGACCCAGTACTTC
>NA|NA|14|TRBV29-1|TRBJ2-1
CSVDGESSYNEQFF
TGCAGCGTTGATGGGGAGTCGAGCTACAATGAGCAGTTCTTC
>many|TRBD2|14|TRBV10-3|TRBJ2-1
CATGTSGDYNEQFF
TGTGCCACAGGGACTAGCGGGGACTACAATGAGCAGTTCTTC
>many|NA|12|TRBV7-9|TRBJ1-1
CASSSGRKEAFF
TGTGCCAGCAGCTCGGGACGGAAAGAAGCTTTCTTT
>many|TRBD2|15|TRBV6-5|TRBJ2-1
CASSSRTSGYNEQFF
TGTGCCAGCAGCTCCCGGACTAGCGGGTACAATGAGCAGTTCTTC
>few|NA|13|TRBV7-6|TRBJ1-2
CASSLDTMGGYTF
TGTGCCAGCAGCTTAGACACGATGGGGGGCTACACCTTC
>few|NA|16|TRBV7-3|TRBJ2-6
CASSPQGSSGANVLTF
TGTGCCAGCAGCCCACAAGGAAGCTCTGGGGCCAACGTCCTGACTTTC
>NA|NA|15|TRBV7-9|TRBJ1-2
CASSQRQEREYGYTF
TGTGCCAGCAGCCAACGACAGGAAAGGGAGTATGGCTACACCTTC
>few|NA|15|TRBV3-1|TRBJ1-5
CASSQDEWQWQPQHF
TGTGCCAGCAGCCAAGATGAATGGCAATGGCAGCCCCAGCATTTT
>NA|NA|17|TRBV5-1|TRBJ2-7
CASSPQVLGIRSYEQYF
TGCGCCAGCAGCCCTCAGGTCTTGGGGATACGCTCCTACGAGCAGTACTTC
>few|NA|16|TRBV7-8|TRBJ1-1
CASSLDSGVTNTEAFF
TGTGCCAGCAGCTTAGATTCGGGGGTAACCAACACTGAAGCTTTCTTT
>many|TRBD2|14|TRBV7-2|TRBJ2-3
CASSHSGGANTQYF
TGTGCCAGCAGCCATAGCGGGGGGGCAAATACGCAGTATTTT
>few|TRBD1|15|TRBV27|TRBJ1-1
CASSFSGGVGTEAFF
TGTGCCAGCAGTTTCTCAGGGGGCGTGGGAACTGAAGCTTTCTTT